The entry below gives a single TCR beta chain sequence along with its context. Data came from immunoSEQ multiplex PCR; TCRdb stores just in-frame clones and leaves some out. Here the sample spans tens of thousands of clones, 80% to 95% being singletons. This sample is drawn from a study of OX40 agonist ivuxolimab in advanced cancers. V was pared by 3 bases and J by 6 bases, with 10 bases between. Germline lookup yields CDR1 SGHAT and CDR2 FQNNGV. CDR3 size: 13 residues. Source: CD4+ or CD8+ T cells sorted from blood, taken in a trial of the OX40 agonist ivuxolimab. This clonotype originated in an adult with an advanced solid tumor such as melanoma, head and neck, liver or kidney cancer. The J gene is TRBJ2-3, the V gene TRBV11-2; no clear D. In DNA form, the CDR3 reads TGTGCCAGCAGCTTTTTGTATAGTGATACGCAGTATTTT. Protein product: CASSFLYSDTQYF.